A single sample is the source of the 8 T cell receptor beta chains below, sequenced in a study of blood T cells in healthy people across ages (dated by TCRdb to the mid-2010s). The method behind the library was 5' RACE. TCRdb names Illumina HiSeq 2500 as the instrument used. A second PCR of about 7 to 12 cycles was performed with a sample-barcoded 5' primer and a J-beta primer mix. In TCRdb, the public reads were trimmed at Q25 with fastp and aligned with MiXCR, with productive beta chains retained. Every entry covers one CDR3 protein and lists the most common genes and DNA from its rows. For this sample the table gives over 1.5 million distinct CDR3 sequences, of which around 48% were detected only once. The ten largest clonotypes hold less than 2.5% of the sample. The sequenced sample consisted of blood. These receptors all come from a woman aged 40 to 50 in good health.

The genes are TRBV6-6 and TRBJ1-2; D is undetermined. The V and J ends lost 4 bases and 12 bases respectively, with 18 bases between them. Germline V gene sequence: CDR1 MNHNY, CDR2 SVGAGI (reference sequence). The CDR3 is 13 amino acids. CDR3 nucleotides: TGTGCCAGCAGTTCCGGGGTAGGAAGGGCCGACACCTTC. Translating it yields CASSSGVGRADTF.

This clonotype is a singleton in its sample. The chain has TRBV5-1 and TRBJ2-7, with D possibly matching TRBD1 (7 bases). The better agreement between TRBJ2-5 and the DNA end casts doubt on the J call. In germline, CDR1 is SGHRS, CDR2 YFSETQ. The CDR3 length is 16 residues. CDR3 DNA sequence: TGCGCCAGCAGCTTTGGGCAGGGGGGCCCCCAAGAGACCCAGTACTTC. This codes for CASSFGQGGPQETQYF.

This chain joins TRBV6-6 and TRBJ2-7; 7 nucleotides agree with TRBD1. The closer fit of TRBJ2-4 to the DNA end suggests the J call may be wrong. This CDR3 region has 15 residues. The germline CDR1 and CDR2 sequences are MNHNY and SVGAGI (reference sequence). In DNA, the CDR3 is TGTGCCAGCAGTTACTACGGGACAGAGAGGGACATTCAGTACTTC. This translates into CASSYYGTERDIQYF.

This clonotype has just a few counts. This chain links TRBV6-6 with TRBJ2-3; perhaps TRBD1 as D (5 bases). V was cut by 5 bases and J by 9 bases, with 15 bases left in between. The CDR3 extends over 13 amino acids. Germline V CDR1 and CDR2: MNHNY, SVGAGI (reference sequence). DNA of the CDR3: TGTGCCAGCAGTCCTCAAGGGGCCCAAACGCAGTATTTT. Its protein product is CASSPQGAQTQYF.

The rearrangement links TRBV4-3 to TRBJ2-1, with 9 bases that match TRBD2. The CDR3 runs 19 residues. V was clipped by 0 bases and J by 3 bases; unmatched bases: 12. Germline V lookup: CDR1 LGHNA, CDR2 YSLEER. The CDR3 DNA reads TGCGCCAGCAGCCAAGATCCTGCGTCCCGCGGGGGGGTCTACAATGAGCAGTTCTTC. Its protein product is CASSQDPASRGGVYNEQFF.

This clonotype was recorded a few times. The rearrangement joins TRBV7-2 to TRBJ2-3; weak D call: TRBD1 (5 bases). Germline CDR1 reads SGHTA; CDR2 reads FQGNSA. This CDR3 region has 15 residues. With 5 bases removed from V and 2 bases from J, the gap between germline ends came to 14 bases. The CDR3 DNA sequence: TGTGCCAGCAGCGCCCGACAGACCCTCACAGATACGCAGTATTTT. Amino acid sequence: CASSARQTLTDTQYF.

The rearrangement joins TRBV7-2 to TRBJ1-2, with 10 bases fitting TRBD1. V dropped 4 bases and J dropped 5; count of bases not matched to a gene: 16. Germline V CDR1 and CDR2: SGHTA, FQGNSA. The length of the CDR3 is 18 residues. The CDR3 is CASSSRWEGDRGTYGYTF. The DNA of the CDR3 is TGTGCCAGCAGCTCACGATGGGAGGGGGACAGGGGAACATATGGCTACACCTTC.

The V call is TRBV6-5, the J call TRBJ1-2; 7 bases agree with TRBD1. Germline lookup yields CDR1 MNHEY and CDR2 SVGAGI. J was trimmed by 4 bases and V by 6 bases; bases with no gene match: 8. The CDR3 loop spans 14 amino acids. The CDR3 nucleotides read TGTGCCAGCAGGGTCCATCGGGACAGCTATGGCTACACCTTC. Its protein product is CASRVHRDSYGYTF.